The 2 T cell receptor beta chains below all came from one sample that was sequenced in a study of blood T cell repertoires in COVID-19. Sequencing used immunoSEQ multiplex PCR; TCRdb keeps in-frame clones, though not all of them. The sample contains 150,000 to 200,000 clones, approximately 82% of which appear only once. The sequencing input was peripheral blood. These receptors were collected from a woman of 80 years or more with acute or convalescent COVID-19.

The chain joins TRBV30 to TRBJ2-1; possible D gene TRBD2, 5 bases. The CDR3 is 13 residues long. Germline-derived CDR1 and CDR2 are GTSNPN and SVGIG (reference sequence). Trimming cost V 0 bases and J 9 bases, with 12 bases left between them. Written as DNA, the CDR3 is TGTGCCTGGAGTGTAGAGGGATTGGGTGAGCAGTTCTTC. It yields the protein CAWSVEGLGEQFF. The whole variable domain, remainder taken from reference TRBV30 and TRBJ2-1, is SQTIHQWPATLVQPVGSPLSLECTVEGTSNPNLYWYRQAAGRGLQLLFYSVGIGQISSEVPQNLSASRPQDRQFILSSKKLLLSDSGFYLCAWSVEGLGEQFFGPGTRLTVL.

The chain couples TRBV6-5 to TRBJ1-1, with D maybe TRBD1 (6 bases). The CDR3 consists of 14 residues. V dropped 5 bases and J dropped 4 bases, with 14 bases sitting between them. CDR1 is MNHEY, CDR2 SVGAGI, per germline. Here the CDR3 reads CASSQQGFGTEAFF. The CDR3, as DNA: TGTGCCAGCAGTCAGCAGGGGTTCGGCACTGAAGCTTTCTTT.